This TCR beta chain was documented in a study of OX40 agonist ivuxolimab in advanced cancers. Across the study: It was ivuxolimab, an agonistic anti-OX40 (CD134) antibody, that patients were treated with. While on treatment, patients had intravenous ivuxolimab at 0.01 to 10 mg/kg every 2 weeks.

TCRdb's table, derived via immunoSEQ multiplex PCR, lists solely in-frame clones and lacks some. Among tens of thousands of clones listed, approximately 78% were seen once. Patients who had autoimmune disease history or got systemic immunosuppression were left out. In regard to this clone: Its antigen is as yet unknown.

V was pared by 2 bases and J by 2 bases, with 7 bases of the junction left unmatched. This CDR3 has 16 residues. In germline, CDR1 is SGHRS, CDR2 YFSETQ. Study-level findings and limits: CD8+ T cells were the subset that, on average, had more expanded clones than CD4+.

The sequences come from CD4+ or CD8+ T cells sorted from blood, collected in a trial of the OX40 agonist ivuxolimab. The receptor was derived from an adult with an advanced solid tumor such as melanoma, head and neck, liver or kidney cancer. This chain links TRBV5-1 with TRBJ2-3; 8 bases match TRBD2. The CDR3, as DNA: TGCGCCAGCAGCTTCAAGCGGGGGCTAGACACAGATACGCAGTATTTT. Translating it yields CASSFKRGLDTDTQYF.